This TCR beta chain was recovered during a study of CD8 T cells in Susac syndrome. Study-wide findings and caveats: As the study acknowledged, the number of individuals in its TCR sequencing and HLA analysis was relatively small.

Roughly 0.45 to 1 ug RNA was reverse transcribed with random hexamers. The amplification used immunoSEQ multiplex PCR on TCR beta CDR3; it spanned 54 Vbeta and 13 Jbeta. TCRdb processed the immunoSEQ multiplex PCR reads anew with MiXCR; each CDR3 protein has one entry. The table lists roughly 130,000 distinct CDR3 sequences, 95% of them singletons. This clonotype came up a few times. Antigen unknown. The CDR3 sequence is 12 residues long. The ends were cut back, 3 bases at V and 6 bases at J, with 7 bases in the middle. This receptor was taken from a human donor with multiple sclerosis. Sequencing input: CD4+ T cells from PBMCs. The chain employs TRBV12-3 or TRBV12-4 and TRBJ2-3; D call uncertain. CDR3 sequence: CASSFGRDTQYF. The CDR3 coding sequence is TGTGCCAGCAGTTTTGGCAGGGATACGCAGTATTTT.